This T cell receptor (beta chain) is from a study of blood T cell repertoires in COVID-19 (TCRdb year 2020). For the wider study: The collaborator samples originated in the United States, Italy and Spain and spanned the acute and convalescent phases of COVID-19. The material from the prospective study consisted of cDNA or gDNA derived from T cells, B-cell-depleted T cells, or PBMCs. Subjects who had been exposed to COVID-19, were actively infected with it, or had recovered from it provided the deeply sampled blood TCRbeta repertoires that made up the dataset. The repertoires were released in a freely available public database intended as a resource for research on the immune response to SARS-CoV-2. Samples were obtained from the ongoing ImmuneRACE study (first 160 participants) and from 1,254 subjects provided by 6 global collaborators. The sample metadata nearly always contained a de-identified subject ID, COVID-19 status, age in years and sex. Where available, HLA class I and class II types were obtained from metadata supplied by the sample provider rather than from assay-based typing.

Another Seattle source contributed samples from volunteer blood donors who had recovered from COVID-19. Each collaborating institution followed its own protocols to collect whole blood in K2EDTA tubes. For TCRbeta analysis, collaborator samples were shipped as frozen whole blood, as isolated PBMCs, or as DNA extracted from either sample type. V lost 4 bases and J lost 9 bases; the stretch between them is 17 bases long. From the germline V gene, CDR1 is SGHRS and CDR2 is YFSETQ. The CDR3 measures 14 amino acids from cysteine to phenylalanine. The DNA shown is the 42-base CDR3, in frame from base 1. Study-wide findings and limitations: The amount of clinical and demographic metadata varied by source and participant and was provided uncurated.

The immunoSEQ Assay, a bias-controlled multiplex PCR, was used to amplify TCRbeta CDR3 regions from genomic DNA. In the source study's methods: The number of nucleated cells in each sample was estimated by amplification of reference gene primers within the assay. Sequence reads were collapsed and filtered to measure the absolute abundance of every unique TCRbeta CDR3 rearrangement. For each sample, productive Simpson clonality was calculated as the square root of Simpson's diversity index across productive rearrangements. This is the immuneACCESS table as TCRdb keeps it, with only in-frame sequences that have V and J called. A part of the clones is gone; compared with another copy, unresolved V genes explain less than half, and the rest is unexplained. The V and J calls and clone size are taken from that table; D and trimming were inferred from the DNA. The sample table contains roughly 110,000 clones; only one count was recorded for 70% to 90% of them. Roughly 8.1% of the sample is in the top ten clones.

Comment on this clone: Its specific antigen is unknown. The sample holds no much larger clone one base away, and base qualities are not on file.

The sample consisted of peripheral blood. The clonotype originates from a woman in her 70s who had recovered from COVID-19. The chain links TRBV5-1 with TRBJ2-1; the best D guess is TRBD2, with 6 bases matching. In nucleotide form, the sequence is TGCGCCAGCAGCCTGTTTTCGCAGGGAGGTGAGCAGTTCTTC. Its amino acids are CASSLFSQGGEQFF.